This T cell receptor (beta chain) was captured in a study of cytomegalovirus exposure and HLA in healthy donors. PCR used 60 Vbeta primers and 13 Jbeta primers. Here immunoSEQ multiplex PCR was the method, and the copy in TCRdb shows in-frame clones only, minus some. This sample has about 140,000 clones; roughly four fifths occur once, and the top ten carry roughly 3.2%. CDR1 is SGHRS, CDR2 YFSETQ, per germline. V was pared by 5 bases and J by 5 bases, with 20 bases between. This CDR3 contains 15 residues. For this clone: The antigen remains undetermined.

Findings and limits, study-wide: Later analysis demonstrated an association between a missense DCLRE1C variant and TCR beta V- and J-gene trimming.

The rearrangement links TRBV5-1 to TRBJ2-7; D possibly corresponds to TRBD2 (6 bases). The specimen was PBMCs. The TCR sequence derives from a man aged 18-30 years in good health and CMV-seropositive. CDR3 residues: CASRYTHREIDEQYF. The CDR3 DNA is TGCGCCAGCAGATATACCCACCGGGAGATCGACGAGCAGTACTTC.